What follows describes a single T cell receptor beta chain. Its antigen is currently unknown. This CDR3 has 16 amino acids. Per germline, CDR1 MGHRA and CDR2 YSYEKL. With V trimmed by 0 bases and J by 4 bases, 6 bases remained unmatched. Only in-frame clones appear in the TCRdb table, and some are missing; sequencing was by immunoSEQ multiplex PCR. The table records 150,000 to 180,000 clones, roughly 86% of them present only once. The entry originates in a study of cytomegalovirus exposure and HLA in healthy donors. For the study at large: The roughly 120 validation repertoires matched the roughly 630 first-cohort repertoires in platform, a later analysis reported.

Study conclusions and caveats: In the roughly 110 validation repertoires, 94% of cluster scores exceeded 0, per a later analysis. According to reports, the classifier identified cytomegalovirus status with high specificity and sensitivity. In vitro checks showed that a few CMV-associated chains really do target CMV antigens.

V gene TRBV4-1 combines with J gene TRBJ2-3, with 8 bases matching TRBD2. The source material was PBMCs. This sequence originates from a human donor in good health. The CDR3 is CASSQDPGLGADTQYF. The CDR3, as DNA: TGCGCCAGCAGCCAAGACCCGGGACTAGGGGCAGATACGCAGTATTTT.